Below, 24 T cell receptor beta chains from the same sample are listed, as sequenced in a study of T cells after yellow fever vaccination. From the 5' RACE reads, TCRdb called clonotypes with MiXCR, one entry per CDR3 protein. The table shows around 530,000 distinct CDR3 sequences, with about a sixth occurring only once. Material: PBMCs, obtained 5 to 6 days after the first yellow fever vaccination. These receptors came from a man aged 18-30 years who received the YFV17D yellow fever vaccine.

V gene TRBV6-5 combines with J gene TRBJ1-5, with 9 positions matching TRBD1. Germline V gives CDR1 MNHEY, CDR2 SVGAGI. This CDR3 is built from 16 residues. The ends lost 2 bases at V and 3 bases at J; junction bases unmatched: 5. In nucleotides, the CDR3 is TGTGCCAGCAGTTACGGGAACAGGGGGCCCAATCAGCCCCAGCATTTT. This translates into CASSYGNRGPNQPQHF.

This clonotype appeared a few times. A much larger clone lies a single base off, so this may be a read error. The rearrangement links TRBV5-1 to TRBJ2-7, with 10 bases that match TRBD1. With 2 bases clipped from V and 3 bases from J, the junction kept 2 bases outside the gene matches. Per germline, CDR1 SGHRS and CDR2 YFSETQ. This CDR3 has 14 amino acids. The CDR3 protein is CASSFGQGDYEQYV. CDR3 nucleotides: TGCGCCAGCAGCTTTGGACAGGGGGACTACGAGCAGTACGTC.

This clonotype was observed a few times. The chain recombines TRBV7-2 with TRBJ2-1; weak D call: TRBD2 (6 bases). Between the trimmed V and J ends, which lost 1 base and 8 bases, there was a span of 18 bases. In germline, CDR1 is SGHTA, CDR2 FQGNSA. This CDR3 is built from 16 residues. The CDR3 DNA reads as TGTGCCAGCAGCTTAGTGACGGGGGTGAATCCCCATGAGCAGTTCTTC. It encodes CASSLVTGVNPHEQFF.

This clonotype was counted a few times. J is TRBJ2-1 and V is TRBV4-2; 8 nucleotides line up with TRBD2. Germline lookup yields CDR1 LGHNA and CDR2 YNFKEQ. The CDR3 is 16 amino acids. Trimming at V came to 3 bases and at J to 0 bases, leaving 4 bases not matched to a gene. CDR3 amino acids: CASSQASGYSYNEQFF. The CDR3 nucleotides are TGTGCCAGCAGCCAGGCTAGCGGGTACTCCTACAATGAGCAGTTCTTC.

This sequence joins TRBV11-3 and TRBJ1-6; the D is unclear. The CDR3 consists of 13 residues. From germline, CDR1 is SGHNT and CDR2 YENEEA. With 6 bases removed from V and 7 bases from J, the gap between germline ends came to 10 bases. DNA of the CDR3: TGTGCCAGCAGGGCAGAAGCGAATTCACCCCTCCACTTT. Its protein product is CASRAEANSPLHF.

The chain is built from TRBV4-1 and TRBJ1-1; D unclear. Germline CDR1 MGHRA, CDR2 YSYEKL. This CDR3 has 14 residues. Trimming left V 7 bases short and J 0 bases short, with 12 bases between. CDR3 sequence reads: CASTPTLMNTEAFF. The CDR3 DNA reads TGCGCCAGCACCCCCACGCTGATGAACACTGAAGCTTTCTTT.

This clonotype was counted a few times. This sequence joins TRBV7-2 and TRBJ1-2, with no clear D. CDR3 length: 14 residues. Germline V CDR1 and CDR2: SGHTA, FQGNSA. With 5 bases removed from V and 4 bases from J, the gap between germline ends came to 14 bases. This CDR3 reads CASSREGLVYGYTF. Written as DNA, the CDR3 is TGTGCCAGCAGCAGAGAGGGTTTAGTCTATGGCTACACCTTC.

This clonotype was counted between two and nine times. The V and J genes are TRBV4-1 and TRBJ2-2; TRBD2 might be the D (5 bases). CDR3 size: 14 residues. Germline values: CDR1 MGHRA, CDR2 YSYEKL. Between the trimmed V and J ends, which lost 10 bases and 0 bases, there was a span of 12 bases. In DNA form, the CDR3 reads TGCGCCATTAGGGTGGAGGCGAACACCGGGGAGCTGTTTTTT. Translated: CAIRVEANTGELFF.

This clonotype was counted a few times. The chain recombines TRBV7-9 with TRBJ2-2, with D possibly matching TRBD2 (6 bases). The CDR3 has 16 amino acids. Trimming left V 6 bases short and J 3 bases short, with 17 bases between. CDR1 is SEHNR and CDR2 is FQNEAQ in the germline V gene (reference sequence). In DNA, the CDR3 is TGTGCCAGCAGTGAAACCGGGACTCGTCACACCGGGGAGCTGTTTTTT. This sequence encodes CASSETGTRHTGELFF.

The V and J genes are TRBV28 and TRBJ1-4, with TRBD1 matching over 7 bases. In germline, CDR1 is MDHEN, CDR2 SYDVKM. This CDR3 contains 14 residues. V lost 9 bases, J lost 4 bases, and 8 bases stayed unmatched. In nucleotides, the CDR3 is TGTGCCAGTTCGACAGGGAGACTTAATGAAAAACTGTTTTTT. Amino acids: CASSTGRLNEKLFF.

The CDR3 sequence is CSARDGLTDEKLFF. For the CDR3, the DNA is TGCAGTGCTAGAGATGGACTGACTGATGAAAAACTGTTTTTT. This chain connects TRBV20-1 to TRBJ1-4; no reliable D call. Germline V lookup: CDR1 DFQATT, CDR2 SNEGSKA (reference sequence). The ends were cut back, 0 bases at V and 6 bases at J, with 11 bases in the middle. The CDR3 has 14 residues.

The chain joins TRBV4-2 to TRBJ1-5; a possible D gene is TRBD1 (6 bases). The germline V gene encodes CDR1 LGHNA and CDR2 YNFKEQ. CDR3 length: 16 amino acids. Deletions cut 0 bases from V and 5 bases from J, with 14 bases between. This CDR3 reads CASSQDYRTADQPQHF. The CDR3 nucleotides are TGTGCCAGCAGCCAAGATTATAGGACAGCCGATCAGCCCCAGCATTTT.

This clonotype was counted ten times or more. The CDR3 spells CASSDSSGGEQFF. The CDR3 DNA reads TGTGCCAGCAGTGACTCGTCGGGGGGTGAGCAGTTCTTC. This sequence joins TRBV6-4 and TRBJ2-1; TRBD2 matches at 7 bases. The CDR3 covers 13 residues. Germline V gene sequence: CDR1 MRHNA, CDR2 SNTAGT. Trimming at V came to 0 bases and at J to 9 bases, leaving 2 bases not matched to a gene.

CDR3: CASSVLVNEKLFF. The CDR3 coding sequence is TGTGCCAGCAGCGTTTTAGTGAATGAAAAACTGTTTTTT. The rearrangement joins TRBV5-6 to TRBJ1-4; D is unresolved. Trimming took off 4 bases at V and 5 bases at J, with 9 bases between the two ends. Germline CDR1 reads SGHDT; CDR2 reads YYEEEE. The CDR3 extends over 13 amino acids.

The CDR3 nucleotides read TGTGCCAGCAGTTTCTGGACAACTAATGAAAAACTGTTTTTT. Its translation is CASSFWTTNEKLFF. V and J are TRBV12-3 or TRBV12-4 and TRBJ1-4; D not certain. The V and J ends lost 3 bases and 0 bases respectively, with 5 bases between them. The length of the CDR3 is 14 residues.

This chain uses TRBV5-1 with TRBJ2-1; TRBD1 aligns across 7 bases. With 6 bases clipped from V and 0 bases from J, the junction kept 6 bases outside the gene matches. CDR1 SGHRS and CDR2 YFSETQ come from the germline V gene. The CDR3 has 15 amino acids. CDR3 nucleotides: TGCGCCAGCACCGAGGGGACAGACTCCTACAATGAGCAGTTCTTC. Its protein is CASTEGTDSYNEQFF. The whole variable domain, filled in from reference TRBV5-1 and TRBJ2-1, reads KAGVTQTPRYLIKTRGQQVTLSCSPISGHRSVSWYQQTPGQGLQFLFEYFSETQRNKGNFPGRFSGRQFSNSRSEMNVSTLELGDSALYLCASTEGTDSYNEQFFGPGTRLTVL.

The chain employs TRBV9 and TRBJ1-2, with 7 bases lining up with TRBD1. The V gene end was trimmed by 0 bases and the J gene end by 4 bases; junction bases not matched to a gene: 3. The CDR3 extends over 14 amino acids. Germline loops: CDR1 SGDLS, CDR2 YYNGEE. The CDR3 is CASSVDDRAYGYTF. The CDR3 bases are TGTGCCAGCAGCGTAGACGACAGGGCCTATGGCTACACCTTC.

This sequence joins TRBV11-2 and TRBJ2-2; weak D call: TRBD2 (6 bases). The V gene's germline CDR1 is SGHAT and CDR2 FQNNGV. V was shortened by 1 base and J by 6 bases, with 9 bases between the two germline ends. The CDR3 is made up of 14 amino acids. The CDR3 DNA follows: TGTGCCAGCAGCTTAGCGGGGGTACCCGGGGAGCTGTTTTTT. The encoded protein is CASSLAGVPGELFF. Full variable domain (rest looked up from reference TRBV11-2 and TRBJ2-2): EAGVAQSPRYKIIEKRQSVAFWCNPISGHATLYWYQQILGQGPKLLIQFQNNGVVDDSQLPKDRFSAERLKGVDSTLKIQPAKLEDSAVYLCASSLAGVPGELFFGEGSRLTVL.

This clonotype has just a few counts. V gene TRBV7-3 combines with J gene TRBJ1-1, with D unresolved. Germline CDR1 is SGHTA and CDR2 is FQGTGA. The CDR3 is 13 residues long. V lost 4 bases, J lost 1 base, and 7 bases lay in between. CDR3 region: CASSYDPNTEAFF. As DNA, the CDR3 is TGTGCCAGCAGCTACGATCCGAACACTGAAGCTTTCTTT.

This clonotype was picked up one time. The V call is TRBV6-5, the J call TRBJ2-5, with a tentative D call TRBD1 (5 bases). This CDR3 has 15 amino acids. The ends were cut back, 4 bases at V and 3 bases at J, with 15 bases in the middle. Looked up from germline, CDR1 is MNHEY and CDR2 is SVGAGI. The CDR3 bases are TGTGCCAGCAGTTCTCCGGCCAGGGAAAAAGAGACCCAGTACTTC. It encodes CASSSPAREKETQYF.

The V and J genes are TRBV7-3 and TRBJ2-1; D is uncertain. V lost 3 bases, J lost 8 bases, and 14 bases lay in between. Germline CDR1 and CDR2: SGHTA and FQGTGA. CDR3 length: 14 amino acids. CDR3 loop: CASSFKRPPDEQFF. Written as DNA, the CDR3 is TGTGCCAGCAGCTTTAAGCGCCCCCCCGATGAGCAGTTCTTC. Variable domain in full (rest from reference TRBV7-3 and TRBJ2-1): GAGVSQTPSNKVTEKGKYVELRCDPISGHTALYWYRQSLGQGPEFLIYFQGTGAADDSGLPNDRFFAVRPEGSVSTLKIQRTERGDSAVYLCASSFKRPPDEQFFGPGTRLTVL.

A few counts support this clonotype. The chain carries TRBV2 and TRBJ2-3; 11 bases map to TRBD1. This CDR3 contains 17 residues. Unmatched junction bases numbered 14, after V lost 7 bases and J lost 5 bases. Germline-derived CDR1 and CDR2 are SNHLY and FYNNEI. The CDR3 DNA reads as TGTGCCAGCACCCGGGACAGGGGGGCCCTCGAGATAGATACGCAGTATTTT. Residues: CASTRDRGALEIDTQYF.

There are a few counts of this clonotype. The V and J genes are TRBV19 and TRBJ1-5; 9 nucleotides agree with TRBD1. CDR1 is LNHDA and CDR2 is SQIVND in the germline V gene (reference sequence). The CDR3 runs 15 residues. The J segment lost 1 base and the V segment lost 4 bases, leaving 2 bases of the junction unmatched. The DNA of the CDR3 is TGTGCCAGTAGTAAGGGACAGGGAAGCAATCAGCCCCAGCATTTT. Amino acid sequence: CASSKGQGSNQPQHF.

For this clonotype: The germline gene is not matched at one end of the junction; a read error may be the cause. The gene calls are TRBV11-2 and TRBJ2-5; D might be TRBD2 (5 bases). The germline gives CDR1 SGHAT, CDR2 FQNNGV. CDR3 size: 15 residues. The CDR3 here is CASSLAGNRQETLYF. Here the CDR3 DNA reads TGTGCCAGCAGCTTAGCGGGAAACCGGCAAGAGACCCTGTACTTC.